This T cell receptor (beta chain) originates from a study of blood T cell repertoires in COVID-19. Across the study: T cells, B-cell-depleted T cells, or PBMCs provided the cDNA or gDNA that served as material.

Trimming left V 8 bases short and J 8 bases short, with 25 bases between. The CDR3 length is 16 residues. Germline V gene lookup returns CDR1 LNHDA and CDR2 SQIVND (reference sequence). Clinical history as reported by participants underpinned cohort assignment. Generated by immunoSEQ multiplex PCR, the TCRdb table keeps only in-frame clones and is missing some. The sample consists of roughly 360,000 clones, 80% to 85% of them appearing once. The chain is built from TRBV19 and TRBJ2-1, with a weak D call TRBD2 (5 bases). Sequencing was carried out using PBMCs or T cells enriched from blood (not recorded which). This receptor was identified in a woman in her forties or fifties who had recovered from COVID-19. The CDR3 sequence is CASSTPLAPRTDEQFF. CDR3 bases: TGTGCCAGTTCGACCCCGCTAGCCCCCCGGACCGATGAGCAGTTCTTC.